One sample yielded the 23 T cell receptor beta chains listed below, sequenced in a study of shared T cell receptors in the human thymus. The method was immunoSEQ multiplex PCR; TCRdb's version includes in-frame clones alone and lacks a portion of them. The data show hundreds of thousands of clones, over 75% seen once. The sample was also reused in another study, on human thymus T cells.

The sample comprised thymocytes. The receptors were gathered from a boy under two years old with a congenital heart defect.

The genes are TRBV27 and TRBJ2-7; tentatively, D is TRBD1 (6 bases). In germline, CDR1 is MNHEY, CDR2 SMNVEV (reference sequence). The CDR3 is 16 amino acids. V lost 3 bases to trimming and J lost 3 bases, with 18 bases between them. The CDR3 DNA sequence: TGTGCCAGCAGTTTTTACCCCGGGACAACAAGCTACGAGCAGTACTTC. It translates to CASSFYPGTTSYEQYF.

CDR3 residues: CASSQDGRPKSGANVLTF. The CDR3 region has the DNA TGCGCCAGCAGCCAAGATGGGAGGCCGAAGTCTGGGGCCAACGTCCTGACTTTC. The V gene is TRBV4-3, the J gene TRBJ2-6; possible D gene TRBD2, 6 bases. This CDR3 is built from 18 residues. The germline V gene encodes CDR1 LGHNA and CDR2 YSLEER. V gave up 0 bases and J gave up 1 base, with 13 bases separating them.

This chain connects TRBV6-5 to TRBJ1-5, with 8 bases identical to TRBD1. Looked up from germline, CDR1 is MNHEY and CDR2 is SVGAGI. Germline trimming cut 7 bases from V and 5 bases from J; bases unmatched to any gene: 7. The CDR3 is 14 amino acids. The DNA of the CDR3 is TGTGCCAGCAAGCCAGGGGGCGCGTATCAGCCCCAGCATTTT. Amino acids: CASKPGGAYQPQHF.

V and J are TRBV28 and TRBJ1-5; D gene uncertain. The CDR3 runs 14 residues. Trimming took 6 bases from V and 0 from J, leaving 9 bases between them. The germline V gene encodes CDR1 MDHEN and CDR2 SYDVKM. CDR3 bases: TGTGCCAGCAGCCCGGTAGATAGCAATCAGCCCCAGCATTTT. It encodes CASSPVDSNQPQHF.

CDR3 bases: TGTGCCAGCAGTTACTCGCCAGGGCGTGAAAAACTGTTTTTT. Translating it yields CASSYSPGREKLFF. The chain has TRBV6-5 and TRBJ1-4; D perhaps matches TRBD1 (5 bases). The CDR3 contains 14 residues. The germline CDR1 and CDR2 sequences are MNHEY and SVGAGI. Trimming pared 0 bases from V and 7 bases from J, leaving 9 bases between.

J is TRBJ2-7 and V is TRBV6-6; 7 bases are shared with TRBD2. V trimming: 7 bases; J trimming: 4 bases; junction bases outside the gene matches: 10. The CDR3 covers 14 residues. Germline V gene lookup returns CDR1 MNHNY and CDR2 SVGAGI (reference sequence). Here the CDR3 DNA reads TGTGCCAGCACAAAAAGCGGGAATGGTTACGAGCAGTACTTC. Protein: CASTKSGNGYEQYF.

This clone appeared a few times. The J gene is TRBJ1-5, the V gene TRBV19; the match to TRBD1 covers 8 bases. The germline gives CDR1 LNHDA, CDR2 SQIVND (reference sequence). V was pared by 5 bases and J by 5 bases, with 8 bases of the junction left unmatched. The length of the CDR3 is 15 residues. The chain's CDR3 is CASSPDRGIDQPQHF. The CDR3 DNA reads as TGTGCCAGTAGTCCCGACAGGGGAATCGATCAGCCCCAGCATTTT.

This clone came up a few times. This CDR3 reads CASSVASEYNEQFF. Here the CDR3 DNA reads TGTGCCAGCAGCGTAGCTTCAGAATACAATGAGCAGTTCTTC. V is TRBV9 and J is TRBJ2-1; D gene ambiguous. Between the trimmed V and J ends, which lost 0 bases and 4 bases, there was a span of 8 bases. This CDR3 is built from 14 residues. Germline V CDR1 and CDR2: SGDLS, YYNGEE.

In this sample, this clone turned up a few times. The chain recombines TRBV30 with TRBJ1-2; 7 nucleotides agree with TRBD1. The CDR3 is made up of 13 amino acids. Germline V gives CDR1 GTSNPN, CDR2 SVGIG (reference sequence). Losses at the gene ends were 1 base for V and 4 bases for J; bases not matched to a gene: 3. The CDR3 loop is CAWSGGQTYGYTF. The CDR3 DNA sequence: TGTGCCTGGAGTGGGGGACAGACCTATGGCTACACCTTC.

This CDR3 is CASSQNKRQGGPNYGYTF. CDR3 bases: TGCGCCAGCAGCCAGAACAAGAGACAGGGTGGACCTAACTATGGCTACACCTTC. The J gene is TRBJ1-2, the V gene TRBV4-1; 7 nucleotides match TRBD1. With V trimmed by 3 bases and J by 0 bases, 13 bases remained unmatched. Germline CDR1 MGHRA, CDR2 YSYEKL. CDR3 length equals 18 residues.

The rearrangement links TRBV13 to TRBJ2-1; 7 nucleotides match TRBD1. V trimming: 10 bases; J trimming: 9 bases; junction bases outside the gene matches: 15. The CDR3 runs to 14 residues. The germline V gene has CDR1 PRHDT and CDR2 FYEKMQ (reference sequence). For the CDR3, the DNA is TGTGCCAACAAAAAGGCCGACAGGGAAGGTGAGCAGTTCTTC. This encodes CANKKADREGEQFF.

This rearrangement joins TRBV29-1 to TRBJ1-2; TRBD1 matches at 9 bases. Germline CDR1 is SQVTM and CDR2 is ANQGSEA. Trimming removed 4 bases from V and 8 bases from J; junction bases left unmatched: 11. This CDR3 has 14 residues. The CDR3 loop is CSVVWGTGPRGYTF. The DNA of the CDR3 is TGCAGCGTTGTATGGGGGACAGGGCCTAGGGGCTACACCTTC.

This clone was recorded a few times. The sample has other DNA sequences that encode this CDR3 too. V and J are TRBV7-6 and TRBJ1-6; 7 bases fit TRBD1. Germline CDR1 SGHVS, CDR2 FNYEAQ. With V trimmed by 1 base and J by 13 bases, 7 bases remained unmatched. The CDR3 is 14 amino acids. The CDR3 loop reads CASSLGQGLSPLHF. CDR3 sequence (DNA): TGTGCCAGCAGCTTAGGACAGGGTCTCTCCCCCCTCCACTTT.

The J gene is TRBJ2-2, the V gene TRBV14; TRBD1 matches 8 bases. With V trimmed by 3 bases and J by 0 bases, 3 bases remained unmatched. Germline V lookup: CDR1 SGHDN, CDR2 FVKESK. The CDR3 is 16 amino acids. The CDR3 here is CASSHGQGANTGELFF. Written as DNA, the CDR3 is TGTGCCAGCAGCCACGGACAGGGAGCGAACACCGGGGAGCTGTTTTTT.

The DNA for the CDR3 is TGTGCCAGCAGCTCGTTCCCGGGACAACCAGCCAAAAACATTCAGTACTTC. This translates into CASSSFPGQPAKNIQYF. V and J are TRBV28 and TRBJ2-4; possible D gene TRBD1, 6 bases. V lost 6 bases, J lost 0 bases, and 18 bases lay in between. This CDR3 is 17 amino acids long. From germline, CDR1 is MDHEN and CDR2 SYDVKM.

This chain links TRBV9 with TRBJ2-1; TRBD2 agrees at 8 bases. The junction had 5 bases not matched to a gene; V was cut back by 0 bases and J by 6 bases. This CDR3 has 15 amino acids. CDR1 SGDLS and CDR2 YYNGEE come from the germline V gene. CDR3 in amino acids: CASSVESGRSNEQFF. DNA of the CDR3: TGTGCCAGCAGCGTAGAGAGCGGGAGAAGCAATGAGCAGTTCTTC.

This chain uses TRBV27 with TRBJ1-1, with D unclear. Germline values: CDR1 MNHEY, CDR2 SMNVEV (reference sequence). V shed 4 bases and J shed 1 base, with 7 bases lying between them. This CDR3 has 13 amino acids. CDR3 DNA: TGTGCCAGCAGTTCCGGGAAGAACACTGAAGCTTTCTTT. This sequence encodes CASSSGKNTEAFF.

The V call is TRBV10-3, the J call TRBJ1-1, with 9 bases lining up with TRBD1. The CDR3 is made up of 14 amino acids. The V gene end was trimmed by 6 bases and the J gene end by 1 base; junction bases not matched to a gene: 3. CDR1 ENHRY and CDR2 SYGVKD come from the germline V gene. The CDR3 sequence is CAIRRTGANTEAFF. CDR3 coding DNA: TGTGCCATCAGGAGGACAGGGGCGAACACTGAAGCTTTCTTT.

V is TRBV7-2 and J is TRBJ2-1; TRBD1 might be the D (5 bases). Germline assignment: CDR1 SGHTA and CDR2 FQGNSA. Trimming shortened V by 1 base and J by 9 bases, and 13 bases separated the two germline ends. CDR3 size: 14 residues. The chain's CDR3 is CASSLVAQGGEQFF. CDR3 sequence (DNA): TGTGCCAGCAGCTTAGTAGCCCAGGGCGGTGAGCAGTTCTTC.

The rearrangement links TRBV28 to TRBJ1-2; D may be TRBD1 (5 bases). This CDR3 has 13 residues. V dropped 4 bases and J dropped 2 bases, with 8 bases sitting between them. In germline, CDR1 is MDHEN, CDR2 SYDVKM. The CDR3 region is CASSSDSNYGYTF. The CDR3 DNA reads TGTGCCAGCAGTTCAGACAGCAACTATGGCTACACCTTC.

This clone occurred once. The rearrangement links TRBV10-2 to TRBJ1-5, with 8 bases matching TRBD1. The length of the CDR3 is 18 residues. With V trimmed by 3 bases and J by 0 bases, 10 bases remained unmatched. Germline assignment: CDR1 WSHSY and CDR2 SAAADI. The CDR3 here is CASSDQQGELHSNQPQHF. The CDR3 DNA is TGCGCCAGCAGTGATCAACAGGGGGAGCTTCATAGCAATCAGCCCCAGCATTTT.

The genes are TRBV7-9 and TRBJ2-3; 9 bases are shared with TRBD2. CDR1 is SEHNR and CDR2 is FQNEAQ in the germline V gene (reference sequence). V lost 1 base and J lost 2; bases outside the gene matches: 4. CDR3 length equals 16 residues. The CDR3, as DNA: TGTGCCAGCAGCTTAGTGGCGGGGGGGGACACAGATACGCAGTATTTT. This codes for CASSLVAGGDTDTQYF.

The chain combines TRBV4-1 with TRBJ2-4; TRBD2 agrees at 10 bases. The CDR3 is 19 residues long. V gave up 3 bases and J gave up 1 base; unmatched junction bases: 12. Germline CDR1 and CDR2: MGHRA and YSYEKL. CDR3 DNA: TGCGCCAGCAGCCAGTCTACTAGCGGGATAAGCGCGGCCAAAAACATTCAGTACTTC. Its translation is CASSQSTSGISAAKNIQYF.